These 18 T cell receptor beta chains were all obtained from the same sample, sequenced in a study of blood T cell repertoires in COVID-19. Generated by immunoSEQ multiplex PCR, the TCRdb table keeps only in-frame clones and is missing some. The sample lists about 200,000 clones, about 88% occurring once. Material for sequencing was peripheral blood. These receptor sequences come from a man aged 50 to 60 with COVID-19, enrolled during active disease.

This chain's CDR3 is CASSPTGGPYSGNTIYF. In DNA form, the CDR3 reads TGTGCCAGCAGCCCGACGGGGGGTCCCTACTCTGGAAACACCATATATTTT. The genes are TRBV9 and TRBJ1-3, with D maybe TRBD1 (5 bases). Per the germline V gene, CDR1 is SGDLS and CDR2 is YYNGEE. Trimming removed 4 bases from V and 0 bases from J, with 17 bases in between. This CDR3 has 17 amino acids.

The chain employs TRBV6-5 and TRBJ1-2, with D tentatively TRBD1 (6 bases). The V end lost 2 bases, the J end lost 4 bases, and 8 bases lay between the germline ends. From germline, CDR1 is MNHEY and CDR2 SVGAGI. The CDR3 totals 13 residues. The CDR3 nucleotides are TGTGCCAGCAGTTACGGACAGATCTATGGCTACACCTTC. Residues: CASSYGQIYGYTF.

The V call is TRBV29-1, the J call TRBJ2-7; tentatively, D is TRBD1 (6 bases). The germline gives CDR1 SQVTM, CDR2 ANQGSEA. The V end was cut by 6 bases, the J end by 2 bases, with 11 bases between. The CDR3 runs 12 residues. As DNA, the CDR3 is TGCAGCGTGGCCGGACAGACCTACGAGCAGTACTTC. The encoded protein is CSVAGQTYEQYF.

There are a few counts of this clone. V gene TRBV27 combines with J gene TRBJ2-2; 14 bases match TRBD2. From germline, CDR1 is MNHEY and CDR2 SMNVEV (reference sequence). After removal of 6 bases from V and 7 bases from J, the junction contained 4 bases not matched to a gene. The CDR3 length is 15 residues. Here the CDR3 DNA reads TGTGCCAGCAGGGGACTAGCGGGAGCGGTCGGGGAGCTGTTTTTT. It specifies CASRGLAGAVGELFF.

The J gene is TRBJ2-5, the V gene TRBV5-1; 12 bases align to TRBD2. The V gene's germline CDR1 is SGHRS and CDR2 YFSETQ. The V segment lost 2 bases and the J segment 5 bases; nucleotides outside the gene matches: 4. CDR3 length equals 15 residues. The CDR3 DNA reads TGCGCCAGCAGCTTCGGACTAGCGGGAACGGAGACCCAGTACTTC. It codes for CASSFGLAGTETQYF.

The V gene is TRBV2, the J gene TRBJ2-1; possibly TRBD1 for D (6 bases). The CDR3 is 14 residues long. Trimming shortened V by 5 bases and J by 1 base, and 9 bases separated the two germline ends. Germline V gene lookup returns CDR1 SNHLY and CDR2 FYNNEI. This CDR3 is CASSRTASYNEQFF. The CDR3 coding sequence is TGTGCCAGCAGTCGGACAGCATCCTACAATGAGCAGTTCTTC. The entire variable domain, with the rest obtained from reference TRBV2 and TRBJ2-1, is as follows: EPEVTQTPSHQVTQMGQEVILRCVPISNHLYFYWYRQILGQKVEFLVSFYNNEISEKSEIFDDQFSVERPDGSNFTLKIRSTKLEDSAMYFCASSRTASYNEQFFGPGTRLTVL.

The CDR3, as DNA: TGCAGCGTTGCTCGATTTGAGCGGGAGGGCCGCAATGAGCAGTTCTTC. Its translation is CSVARFEREGRNEQFF. The rearrangement joins TRBV29-1 to TRBJ2-1; 10 bases fit TRBD2. With V trimmed by 4 bases and J by 6 bases, 12 bases remained unmatched. The CDR3 extends over 16 amino acids. Germline values: CDR1 SQVTM, CDR2 ANQGSEA.

The chain is built from TRBV10-3 and TRBJ2-7; TRBD2 aligns across 13 bases. Looked up from germline, CDR1 is ENHRY and CDR2 is SYGVKD. V lost 0 bases to trimming and J lost 2 bases; unmatched junction nucleotides: 7. This CDR3 comprises 18 residues. DNA for the CDR3: TGTGCCATCAGTGAGTCAGGGGGACTAGCGGGACTCCCCTACGAGCAGTACTTC. Protein: CAISESGGLAGLPYEQYF.

This rearrangement joins TRBV5-1 to TRBJ2-7; 7 nucleotides align to TRBD1. The V segment lost 1 base and the J segment 7 bases; nucleotides outside the gene matches: 8. The germline CDR1 and CDR2 sequences are SGHRS and YFSETQ. There are 14 residues in the CDR3. CDR3 in amino acids: CASSLTGATREQYF. CDR3 DNA sequence: TGCGCCAGCAGCTTGACAGGGGCGACGCGTGAGCAGTACTTC.

The V call is TRBV5-1, the J call TRBJ2-3; 8 positions match TRBD2. The CDR3 totals 15 residues. V dropped 4 bases and J dropped 2; count of bases not matched to a gene: 6. The germline gives CDR1 SGHRS, CDR2 YFSETQ. CDR3 DNA sequence: TGCGCCAGCAGCGACGCGGGGGGTCTCACAGATACGCAGTATTTT. This gives the protein CASSDAGGLTDTQYF.

The rearrangement links TRBV10-3 to TRBJ2-7; possible D gene TRBD1, 6 bases. V dropped 0 bases and J dropped 3 bases, with 9 bases sitting between them. This CDR3 has 14 amino acids. CDR1 is ENHRY and CDR2 is SYGVKD in the germline V gene. CDR3 in amino acids: CAISESGTLYEQYF. CDR3 DNA sequence: TGTGCCATCAGTGAGTCGGGGACACTCTACGAGCAGTACTTC.

The V gene is TRBV11-2, the J gene TRBJ1-1, with 7 bases lining up with TRBD1. Looked up from germline, CDR1 is SGHAT and CDR2 is FQNNGV. The trim removed 1 base at V and 6 bases at J, leaving 14 bases unmatched. The CDR3 contains 17 residues. The CDR3 protein is CASSLVNGPTGDAEAFF. As DNA, the CDR3 is TGTGCCAGCAGCTTAGTTAACGGTCCTACAGGGGACGCTGAAGCTTTCTTT.

This chain connects TRBV30 to TRBJ2-7, with D tentatively TRBD1 (6 bases). Trimming pared 2 bases from V and 1 base from J, leaving 6 bases between. Germline CDR1 and CDR2: GTSNPN and SVGIG (reference sequence). This CDR3 has 12 residues. For the CDR3, the DNA is TGTGCCTGGAGTACAGGGTCCTACGAGCAGTACTTC. Its translation is CAWSTGSYEQYF.

The genes are TRBV10-3 and TRBJ1-6, with unresolved D. Trimming removed 2 bases from V and 9 bases from J, with 8 bases in between. CDR3 length: 13 amino acids. Germline assignment: CDR1 ENHRY and CDR2 SYGVKD. The CDR3 region has the DNA TGTGCCATCAGTGAGGTACCGGGTTCACCCCTCCACTTT. Its translation is CAISEVPGSPLHF.

The chain uses TRBV29-1 and TRBJ1-2; D ambiguous. This CDR3 contains 11 residues. Germline CDR1 is SQVTM and CDR2 is ANQGSEA. Written as DNA, the CDR3 is TGCAGGGTAGACGGGAACTATGGCTACACCTTC. Translated, it gives CRVDGNYGYTF.

The chain is built from TRBV25-1 and TRBJ1-4, with D possibly matching TRBD1 (5 bases). The CDR3 has 14 residues. V lost 5 bases and J lost 5, with 12 bases in between. Per germline, CDR1 MGHDK and CDR2 SYGVNS. CDR3 residues: CASSRWGGNEKLFF. DNA for the CDR3: TGTGCCAGCAGTCGGTGGGGGGGAAATGAAAAACTGTTTTTT. Filled out from reference TRBV25-1 and TRBJ1-4, the complete variable domain reads EADIYQTPRYLVIGTGKKITLECSQTMGHDKMYWYQQDPGMELHLIHYSYGVNSTEKGDLSSESTVSRIRTEHFPLTLESARPSHTSQYLCASSRWGGNEKLFFGSGTQLSVL.

The genes are TRBV19 and TRBJ2-1, with D perhaps TRBD2 (5 bases). V was pared by 10 bases and J by 7 bases, with 20 bases between. The germline CDR1 and CDR2 sequences are LNHDA and SQIVND (reference sequence). The length of the CDR3 is 14 residues. The CDR3 DNA reads TGTGCCACAACTTTGACTACCTATAGGAATGAGCAGTTCTTC. This sequence encodes CATTLTTYRNEQFF. Combining the CDR3 with reference TRBV19 and TRBJ2-1 gives the whole variable domain DGGITQSPKYLFRKEGQNVTLSCEQNLNHDAMYWYRQDPGQGLRLIYYSQIVNDFQKGDIAEGYSVSREKKESFPLTVTSAQKNPTAFYLCATTLTTYRNEQFFGPGTRLTVL.

This chain uses TRBV19 with TRBJ2-1; TRBD2 aligns across 14 bases. V lost 4 bases, J lost 6 bases, and 8 bases stayed unmatched. This CDR3 region has 17 residues. The V gene's germline CDR1 is LNHDA and CDR2 SQIVND (reference sequence). The CDR3 DNA is TGTGCCAGTAGTACCTCCGGGACTAGCGGGAGTGTCAATGAGCAGTTCTTC. This translates into CASSTSGTSGSVNEQFF.